This TCR beta chain originates from a study of identical twins. The germline V gene has CDR1 KGHDR and CDR2 SFDVKD. The ends were cut back, 5 bases at V and 4 bases at J, with 14 bases in the middle. This CDR3 spans 15 amino acids. MiXCR was run by TCRdb on the 5' RACE reads, yielding one entry per CDR3 protein. The data contain about 1.7 million distinct CDR3 sequences, about 32% of them singletons. This clonotype was picked up a small number of times. The sequence was obtained from a newborn girl in good health. This sequence joins TRBV24-1 and TRBJ2-1, with D uncertain. The sequencing sample was made of cord blood. The CDR3 region is CATSARGTGYNEQFF. The CDR3 DNA reads as TGTGCCACCAGTGCCCGAGGAACCGGTTACAATGAGCAGTTCTTC.